These 28 T cell receptor beta chains were all obtained from the same sample, sequenced in a study of identifying expanded T cells in peripheral blood. Generated by immunoSEQ multiplex PCR, the TCRdb table keeps only in-frame clones and is missing some. This sample carries around 47,000 clones, 65% to 90% of them seen once, and the ten largest clones take around 15%. Source material: blood. These receptors all come from a person aged 18 to 70 in good health.

This chain uses TRBV6-6 with TRBJ2-3; D is undetermined. The CDR3 is made up of 10 amino acids. The germline V gene has CDR1 MNHNY and CDR2 SVGAGI (reference sequence). Trimming took off 9 bases at V and 6 bases at J, with 7 bases between the two ends. CDR3 coding DNA: TGTGCCAGTTACCAGGATACGCAGTATTTT. Amino acid sequence: CASYQDTQYF.

In this sample, this clone turned up a few times. V is TRBV5-1 and J is TRBJ2-3; 11 bases are a match to TRBD2. There are 18 residues in the CDR3. Trimming at V came to 0 bases and at J to 2 bases, leaving 8 bases not matched to a gene. Germline V gene sequence: CDR1 SGHRS, CDR2 YFSETQ. The CDR3 coding sequence is TGCGCCAGCAGCTTGGAGCTAGCGGGGGGCCTCCCCACAGATACGCAGTATTTT. It encodes CASSLELAGGLPTDTQYF.

The V call is TRBV27, the J call TRBJ1-5; TRBD1 is a possible D gene (5 bases). V lost 5 bases and J lost 6, with 17 bases in between. The CDR3 is made up of 15 amino acids. CDR1 and CDR2 from the germline V gene are MNHEY and SMNVEV (reference sequence). CDR3 loop: CASSPSAGYSQPQHF. CDR3 in DNA: TGTGCCAGCAGTCCCTCTGCAGGGTATAGTCAGCCCCAGCATTTT.

This clone was found once. The chain has TRBV23-1 and TRBJ2-5; 7 bases fit TRBD1. TRBV23-1 is marked as an open reading frame, function uncertain. This CDR3 has 16 amino acids. Trimming took 1 base from V and 3 from J; bases not matched to a gene: 8. CDR3 sequence: CASSQCLGDRKETQYF. CDR3 DNA sequence: TGCGCCAGCAGTCAATGTTTAGGGGACAGAAAAGAGACCCAGTACTTC.

The rearrangement links TRBV18 to TRBJ1-4; D is unresolved. CDR3 length: 15 residues. V dropped 0 bases and J dropped 8 bases, with 13 bases sitting between them. Germline values: CDR1 KGHSH, CDR2 LQKENI. Here the CDR3 reads CASSPPGGFREKLFF. The CDR3 bases are TGTGCCAGCTCACCACCCGGAGGTTTTAGGGAAAAACTGTTTTTT.

The chain employs TRBV5-1 and TRBJ2-2; tentatively, D is TRBD2 (5 bases). Germline CDR1 and CDR2: SGHRS and YFSETQ. V dropped 1 base and J dropped 1 base, with 17 bases sitting between them. CDR3 size: 18 residues. Here the CDR3 DNA reads TGCGCCAGCAGCTTGAAGGCAGCGGTCGGGGTGAACACCGGGGAGCTGTTTTTT. This codes for CASSLKAAVGVNTGELFF.

This chain uses TRBV2 with TRBJ2-3, with TRBD2 identical over 8 bases. Per the germline V gene, CDR1 is SNHLY and CDR2 is FYNNEI. This CDR3 contains 14 residues. Unmatched junction bases numbered 5, after V lost 6 bases and J lost 3 bases. Here the CDR3 DNA reads TGTGCCAGCAGGGAGCGGGAGAGGACAGATACGCAGTATTTT. Protein product: CASRERERTDTQYF.

V is TRBV21-1 and J is TRBJ1-1. TRBV21-1 is a listed pseudogene. This CDR3 has 14 residues. The CDR3 region is CASSKAWTYTEAFF. In DNA, the CDR3 is TGTGCCAGCAGCAAAGCGTGGACCTACACTGAAGCTTTCTTT.

This clone was counted a few times. The chain links TRBV27 to TRBJ1-6; D remains ambiguous. Trimming removed 7 bases at V and 9 bases at J, with 16 bases between. The germline gives CDR1 MNHEY, CDR2 SMNVEV (reference sequence). The CDR3 loop spans 14 amino acids. The CDR3 coding sequence is TGTGCCAGCACCATCCCCTACGTGGGTTCACCCCTCCACTTT. As protein: CASTIPYVGSPLHF.

This chain connects TRBV11-3 to TRBJ1-1; maybe TRBD1 (5 bases). The CDR3 consists of 14 residues. Germline CDR1 reads SGHNT; CDR2 reads YENEEA. The V end was cut by 6 bases, the J end by 1 base, with 12 bases between. The CDR3 DNA follows: TGTGCCAGCAGTTCCGAGGGGACGAACACTGAAGCTTTCTTT. This translates into CASSSEGTNTEAFF.

The sample holds one count of this clone. V gene TRBV5-1 combines with J gene TRBJ1-1; D is unresolved. Between the trimmed V and J ends, which lost 2 bases and 0 bases, there was a span of 8 bases. Germline V CDR1 and CDR2: SGHRS, YFSETQ. This CDR3 region has 14 residues. CDR3 sequence (DNA): TGCGCCAGCAGCTTACAAACCATGAACACTGAAGCTTTCTTT. It specifies CASSLQTMNTEAFF.

The rearrangement links TRBV30 to TRBJ2-2; either TRBD1 or TRBD2 may fit D (7 bases each). Per the germline V gene, CDR1 is GTSNPN and CDR2 is SVGIG (reference sequence). With 2 bases removed from V and 6 bases from J, the gap between germline ends came to 16 bases. The CDR3 spans 15 residues. The CDR3 spells CAWSQGGVRAGELFF. The CDR3 coding sequence is TGTGCCTGGAGTCAGGGGGGGGTTCGGGCCGGGGAGCTGTTTTTT.

The gene calls are TRBV27 and TRBJ2-1; D is undetermined. V was pared by 2 bases and J by 0 bases, with 14 bases between. The CDR3 consists of 17 residues. Germline CDR1 and CDR2: MNHEY and SMNVEV (reference sequence). The CDR3 is CASSLTTIGRSYNEQFF. The CDR3 coding sequence is TGTGCCAGCAGTTTAACCACAATAGGTCGCTCCTACAATGAGCAGTTCTTC.

J is TRBJ2-3 and V is TRBV7-2; D might be TRBD2 (6 bases). Deletions cut 5 bases from V and 4 bases from J, with 16 bases between. The CDR3 is made up of 15 amino acids. The germline V gene encodes CDR1 SGHTA and CDR2 FQGNSA. The DNA for the CDR3 is TGTGCCAGCAGCCCTTGGACTAATGGGGCAGATACGCAGTATTTT. This translates into CASSPWTNGADTQYF.

This clone has a single count. The chain uses TRBV11-3 and TRBJ2-1; TRBD2 agrees at 14 bases. J gave up 0 bases and V 1 base, and 5 bases lay outside the gene matches. The CDR3 covers 19 residues. Germline assignment: CDR1 SGHNT and CDR2 YENEEA. CDR3 in amino acids: CASSLAGTSGSHSYNEQFF. Here the CDR3 DNA reads TGTGCCAGCAGCTTAGCCGGGACTAGCGGGAGTCACTCCTACAATGAGCAGTTCTTC.

The rearrangement uses TRBV7-9 and TRBJ1-3, with D possibly being TRBD1 (6 bases). V gave up 2 bases and J gave up 4 bases, with 15 bases separating them. The germline CDR1 and CDR2 sequences are SEHNR and FQNEAQ (reference sequence). The length of the CDR3 is 16 residues. The CDR3: CASSLTSRGEGNTIYF. As DNA, the CDR3 is TGTGCCAGCAGCTTAACTTCCAGGGGCGAAGGAAACACCATATATTTT.

The chain combines TRBV6-6 with TRBJ2-5; D is unclear. Germline lookup yields CDR1 MNHNY and CDR2 SVGAGI (reference sequence). Trimming pared 0 bases from V and 4 bases from J, leaving 3 bases between. The CDR3 extends over 12 amino acids. The CDR3 DNA sequence: TGTGCCAGCAGTTACTCGTTAGAGACCCAGTACTTC. This gives the protein CASSYSLETQYF.

The genes are TRBV7-9 and TRBJ2-7; TRBD1 aligns across 10 bases. The ends lost 5 bases at V and 3 bases at J; junction bases unmatched: 7. Germline values: CDR1 SEHNR, CDR2 FQNEAQ (reference sequence). This CDR3 region has 15 residues. The DNA of the CDR3 is TGTGCCAGCAGCGCGTCCGGGACAGGGGTCTACGAGCAGTACTTC. This translates into CASSASGTGVYEQYF.

The V call is TRBV19, the J call TRBJ2-5, with D possibly being TRBD1 (5 bases). V lost 4 bases to trimming and J lost 3 bases, with 15 bases between them. The CDR3 loop spans 15 amino acids. CDR1 and CDR2 from the germline V gene are LNHDA and SQIVND (reference sequence). As DNA, the CDR3 is TGTGCCAGTAGTACCGACCGCGCGACAGAAGAGACCCAGTACTTC. This translates into CASSTDRATEETQYF.

The chain joins TRBV7-8 to TRBJ2-5, with 7 positions matching TRBD2. In germline, CDR1 is SGHVS, CDR2 FQNEAQ. The J segment lost 2 bases and the V segment lost 5 bases, leaving 14 bases of the junction unmatched. This CDR3 is 17 amino acids long. The CDR3 protein is CASSPPEGTGGQETQYF. The CDR3, as DNA: TGTGCCAGCAGCCCGCCAGAGGGGACGGGAGGTCAAGAGACCCAGTACTTC. The full variable domain, in which reference TRBV7-8 and TRBJ2-5 provide the parts outside the CDR3, is GAGVSQSPRYKVAKRGQDVALRCDPISGHVSLFWYQQALGQGPEFLTYFQNEAQLDKSGLPSDRFFAERPEGSVSTLKIQRTQQEDSAVYLCASSPPEGTGGQETQYFGPGTRLLVL.

V usage is TRBV7-9 and J usage is TRBJ2-4, with 14 bases aligning to TRBD2. The germline V gene encodes CDR1 SEHNR and CDR2 FQNEAQ (reference sequence). This CDR3 has 17 amino acids. Trimming took 4 bases from V and 8 from J; bases not matched to a gene: 10. In nucleotides, the CDR3 is TGTGCCAGCAGCTCAGGACTAGCGGGAGGCTTGGGGGACATTCAGTACTTC. Translated: CASSSGLAGGLGDIQYF.

This chain joins TRBV30 and TRBJ1-1; no definite D call. From germline, CDR1 is GTSNPN and CDR2 SVGIG (reference sequence). Between the trimmed V and J ends, which lost 1 base and 4 bases, there was a span of 13 bases. The CDR3 spans 14 residues. In nucleotides, the CDR3 is TGTGCCTGGAGTGAGTTTTCCTTGCCCACTGAAGCTTTCTTT. This sequence encodes CAWSEFSLPTEAFF.

CDR3 residues: CASSLDFQETQYF. The CDR3 bases are TGTGCCAGCAGCTTGGACTTCCAAGAGACCCAGTACTTC. The rearrangement uses TRBV5-4 and TRBJ2-5; D remains ambiguous. The CDR3 consists of 13 residues. Germline V CDR1 and CDR2: SGHNT, YYREEE (reference sequence). Trimming stripped 0 bases from V and 1 base from J, with 4 bases between. The complete variable domain, with remaining parts taken from reference TRBV5-4 and TRBJ2-5, reads ETGVTQSPTHLIKTRGQQVTLRCSSQSGHNTVSWYQQALGQGPQFIFQYYREEENGRGNFPPRFSGLQFPNYSSELNVNALELDDSALYLCASSLDFQETQYFGPGTRLLVL.

This clone is a singleton in its sample. V is TRBV6-1 and J is TRBJ1-1; D remains unclear. The CDR3 loop spans 13 amino acids. The V end was cut by 8 bases, the J end by 8 bases, with 18 bases between. Germline CDR1 and CDR2: MNHNS and SASEGT. CDR3 region: CASGVKDGSEAFF. The CDR3 DNA reads TGTGCCAGCGGAGTAAAGGACGGTAGCGAAGCTTTCTTT.

The CDR3 sequence: CASSEAGVPNTEAFF. CDR3 DNA: TGTGCCAGCAGTGAAGCTGGGGTCCCAAACACTGAAGCTTTCTTT. J is TRBJ1-1 and V is TRBV6-1; D is uncertain. Trimming left V 0 bases short and J 2 bases short, with 10 bases between. Germline CDR1 and CDR2: MNHNS and SASEGT. This CDR3 has 15 residues.

This clone was detected a few times. The chain joins TRBV2 to TRBJ1-1; no firm D call. V lost 4 bases, J lost 3 bases, and 9 bases lay in between. This CDR3 is built from 13 residues. Germline loops: CDR1 SNHLY, CDR2 FYNNEI. This CDR3 is CASSAERDTEAFF. DNA for the CDR3: TGTGCCAGCAGTGCAGAACGGGACACTGAAGCTTTCTTT.

The chain links TRBV9 to TRBJ2-5; 11 bases align to TRBD2. Trimming took 7 bases from V and 2 from J; bases not matched to a gene: 4. Germline CDR1 is SGDLS and CDR2 is YYNGEE. The CDR3 contains 14 residues. CDR3 sequence (DNA): TGTGCCAGCGATAGCGGGAGGGGGCAAGAGACCCAGTACTTC. This gives the protein CASDSGRGQETQYF.

As DNA, the CDR3 is TGTGCCAGCAGCCAAGATTTAGGGTGGAGCTATGGCTACACCTTC. Its protein product is CASSQDLGWSYGYTF. This chain uses TRBV14 with TRBJ1-2; D not certain. From germline, CDR1 is SGHDN and CDR2 FVKESK. V lost 0 bases and J 4 bases, leaving 12 bases between the germline ends. The CDR3 covers 15 residues.